These 13 T cell receptor beta chains originate from one sample sequenced in a study of response to subunit inactivated influenza vaccine. TCRdb redid the calling of the RT-PCR reads with MiXCR, one entry per CDR3 protein. The sample includes about 540,000 distinct CDR3 sequences, roughly 25% of them seen just once. The same specimen was also included in a second study, on T cells expressing NK-cell markers. That report notes: 5'RACE template switching built TCR beta cDNA with unique molecular identifiers.

The starting material was CD4+ T cells sorted from PBMCs, obtained about 11 days after vaccination. These receptor sequences come from a man aged 45 to 65 who received an inactivated influenza vaccine.

The chain is built from TRBV7-9 and TRBJ1-5; D remains unclear. Looked up from germline, CDR1 is SEHNR and CDR2 is FQNEAQ (reference sequence). Trimming removed 5 bases at V and 3 bases at J, with 14 bases between. This CDR3 is 15 amino acids long. The DNA for the CDR3 is TGTGCCAGCAGCATTGGGTACCTGGACAATCAGCCCCAGCATTTT. Residues: CASSIGYLDNQPQHF.

There are a few counts of this clonotype. The V gene is TRBV12-3 or TRBV12-4, the J gene TRBJ2-1, with D tentatively TRBD1 (6 bases). The CDR3 is 13 amino acids. V was clipped by 5 bases and J by 7 bases, with 12 bases between them. The CDR3 coding sequence is TGTGCCAGCAGTCGAATACAGGGTAATGAGCAGTTCTTC. This gives the protein CASSRIQGNEQFF.

This clonotype was seen a handful of times. The chain is built from TRBV20-1 and TRBJ2-1; 7 bases align to TRBD1. V lost 5 bases and J lost 7; bases outside the gene matches: 11. CDR3 length: 14 amino acids. Germline lookup yields CDR1 DFQATT and CDR2 SNEGSKA (reference sequence). The chain's CDR3 is CSAVDRVRNNEQFF. The CDR3 DNA follows: TGCAGTGCTGTAGACAGGGTGCGCAATAATGAGCAGTTCTTC.

The chain is built from TRBV6-1 and TRBJ2-2; 7 bases agree with TRBD1. The ends lost 5 bases at V and 1 base at J; junction bases unmatched: 7. The CDR3 runs 16 residues. CDR1 is MNHNS and CDR2 is SASEGT in the germline V gene. The CDR3 here is CASSKQGFRNTGELFF. CDR3 DNA: TGTGCCAGCAGTAAACAGGGGTTTAGGAACACCGGGGAGCTGTTTTTT.

CDR3 amino acids: CSAVGGGGPREQFF. CDR3 DNA: TGCAGTGCAGTCGGTGGGGGAGGGCCTCGGGAGCAGTTCTTC. V usage is TRBV20-1 and J usage is TRBJ2-1; the match to TRBD2 covers 7 bases. Germline V lookup: CDR1 DFQATT, CDR2 SNEGSKA (reference sequence). Losses at the gene ends were 6 bases for V and 10 bases for J; bases not matched to a gene: 15. The CDR3 totals 14 residues.

This clonotype turned up a few times. The gene calls are TRBV5-5 and TRBJ2-7; 11 positions match TRBD1. The CDR3 length is 16 residues. V lost 0 bases and J lost 7; bases outside the gene matches: 9. Germline V gives CDR1 SGHKS, CDR2 YYEKEE (reference sequence). The CDR3 nucleotides read TGTGCCAGCAGCTTGGCAGAGGACAGGGGGCGCGGGGAGCAGTACTTC. This sequence encodes CASSLAEDRGRGEQYF.

The gene calls are TRBV7-9 and TRBJ2-1; TRBD2 might be the D (5 bases). Germline V CDR1 and CDR2: SEHNR, FQNEAQ (reference sequence). Trimming took 5 bases from V and 9 from J, leaving 11 bases between them. This CDR3 region has 12 residues. The CDR3 loop is CASSLRLAEQFF. The DNA for the CDR3 is TGTGCCAGCAGCCTCCGGCTAGCTGAGCAGTTCTTC.

The chain employs TRBV10-3 and TRBJ2-2; 9 bases are shared with TRBD1. J gave up 5 bases and V 6 bases, and 4 bases lay outside the gene matches. Germline CDR1 and CDR2: ENHRY and SYGVKD. The CDR3 is made up of 14 amino acids. CDR3 protein: CAIRGTGTTGELFF. The CDR3 nucleotides are TGTGCCATCAGGGGGACAGGGACGACCGGGGAGCTGTTTTTT.

The chain carries TRBV20-1 and TRBJ2-3; 7 bases fit TRBD2. The CDR3 is 13 amino acids. Germline V lookup: CDR1 DFQATT, CDR2 SNEGSKA (reference sequence). The CDR3 nucleotides are TGCAGCCCAAGGGAGGGCCAGACAGATACGCAGTATTTT. Translation: CSPREGQTDTQYF.

The V gene is TRBV7-2, the J gene TRBJ2-1; TRBD2 agrees at 7 bases. There are 11 residues in the CDR3. V gave up 6 bases and J gave up 7 bases; unmatched junction bases: 0. The germline V gene has CDR1 SGHTA and CDR2 FQGNSA. CDR3 loop: CASRAGNEQFF. CDR3 DNA sequence: TGTGCCAGCAGAGCGGGGAATGAGCAGTTCTTC.

This sequence joins TRBV12-3 or TRBV12-4 and TRBJ1-1, with 7 bases fitting TRBD1. The CDR3 has 14 amino acids. The junction had 5 bases not matched to a gene; V was cut back by 3 bases and J by 4 bases. In DNA, the CDR3 is TGTGCCAGCAGTTTTTCAGGGGGGGGCACTGAAGCTTTCTTT. It specifies CASSFSGGGTEAFF.

This clonotype was detected only a few times. The rearrangement links TRBV20-1 to TRBJ2-3; unclear D gene. The germline V gene encodes CDR1 DFQATT and CDR2 SNEGSKA (reference sequence). Trimming stripped 5 bases from V and 3 bases from J, with 9 bases between. The CDR3 covers 12 residues. This chain's CDR3 is CSAAQVTDTQYF. As DNA, the CDR3 is TGCAGTGCTGCGCAAGTTACAGATACGCAGTATTTT.

The V and J genes are TRBV14 and TRBJ2-5, with no clear D. Germline V gene data show CDR1 as SGHDN and CDR2 as FVKESK. V lost 4 bases, J lost 5 bases, and 11 bases lay in between. The CDR3 spans 13 residues. CDR3 coding DNA: TGTGCCAGCAGCCTAATAGGAATGGAGACCCAGTACTTC. This codes for CASSLIGMETQYF.